This TCR beta chain was captured by sequencing in a study of CD8+CD57+ T cells in acquired aplastic anemia. The CDR3 has 15 residues. V lost 5 bases and J 1 base, leaving 13 bases between the germline ends. CDR1 is SNHLY and CDR2 is FYNNEI in the germline V gene. Profiling that covered TCR beta VDJ and CDR3 relied on genomic DNA as its template. Each CDR3 protein gets one entry after TCRdb re-called the reads with MiXCR. The sample contains about 190,000 distinct CDR3 sequences, less than 70% of which appear only once. Material for sequencing was sorted CD4+, CD8+, or CD8+CD57+ T cells (not recorded which) from PBMCs. V usage is TRBV2 and J usage is TRBJ2-3; D might be TRBD1 or TRBD2, each matching 5 bases. This clonotype was obtained from a human donor in good health, serving as a control. The CDR3, as DNA: TGTGCCAGCAGTCCCACCCTGGGGGGCACAGATACGCAGTATTTT. The encoded protein is CASSPTLGGTDTQYF.